In its sample, the clone carrying this T cell receptor beta chain was seen once. Trimming removed 3 bases from V and 4 bases from J, with 10 bases in between. The CDR3 spans 14 residues. Germline CDR1 and CDR2: MGHDK and SYGVNS. Each sorted subset replicate got 200 ng genomic DNA, about 33,000 genomes. In the original analysis: From ImmunoSEQ came sequences covering only the junction and carrying no quality scores, so filtering differed. The repertoire was sequenced with immunoSEQ multiplex PCR; TCRdb's copy has only in-frame clones and lacks some. For V, J and clone size, that table is used; D and trimming come from the DNA. Of roughly 2,000,000 clones listed, 90% to 95% were seen once; the top ten hold more than 1.5%. It was CD45RO-negative cells, positively selected for CCR7, that made up naive CD8 cells, with terminally differentiated effector memory CD45RA+ cells excluded. Caucasian adults living in Nashville, Tennessee, provided all samples.

These data come from a study of shared clonotypes between healthy human individuals. This clonotype originated in a young man in good health. Some clones in this sample may be carry-over from other donors' samples. Sequencing was carried out using naive CD8+ T cells from PBMCs. The V call is TRBV25-1, the J call TRBJ2-1; D is perhaps TRBD1 or TRBD2 (5 bases each). The CDR3 DNA sequence: TGTGCCAGCAGTGACCGGGGCCGATACAATGAGCAGTTCTTC. Residues: CASSDRGRYNEQFF.